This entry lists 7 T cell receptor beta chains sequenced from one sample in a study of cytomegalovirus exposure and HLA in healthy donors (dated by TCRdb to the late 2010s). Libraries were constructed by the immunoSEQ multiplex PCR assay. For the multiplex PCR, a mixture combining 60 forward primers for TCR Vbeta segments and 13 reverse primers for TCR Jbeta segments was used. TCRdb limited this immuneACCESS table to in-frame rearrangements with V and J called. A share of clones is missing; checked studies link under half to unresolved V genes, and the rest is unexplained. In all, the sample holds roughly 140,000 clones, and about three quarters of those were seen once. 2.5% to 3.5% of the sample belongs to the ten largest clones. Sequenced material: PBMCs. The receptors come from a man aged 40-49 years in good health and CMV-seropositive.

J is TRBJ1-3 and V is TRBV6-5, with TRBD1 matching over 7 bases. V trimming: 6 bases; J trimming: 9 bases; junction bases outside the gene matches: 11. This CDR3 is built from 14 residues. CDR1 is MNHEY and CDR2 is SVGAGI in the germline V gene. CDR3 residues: CASSPTGLRSTIYF. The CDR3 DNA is TGTGCCAGCAGCCCGACAGGGTTGAGGAGCACCATATATTTT.

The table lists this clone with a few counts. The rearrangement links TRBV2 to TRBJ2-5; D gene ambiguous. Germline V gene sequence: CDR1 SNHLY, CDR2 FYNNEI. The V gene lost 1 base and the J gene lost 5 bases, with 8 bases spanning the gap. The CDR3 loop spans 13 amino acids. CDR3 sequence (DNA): TGTGCCAGCAGTGAAGGTTCACGGGAGACCCAGTACTTC. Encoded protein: CASSEGSRETQYF.

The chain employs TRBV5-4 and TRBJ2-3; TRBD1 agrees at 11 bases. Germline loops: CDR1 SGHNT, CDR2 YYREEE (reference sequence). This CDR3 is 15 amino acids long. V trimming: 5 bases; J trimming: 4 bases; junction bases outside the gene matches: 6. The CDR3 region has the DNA TGTGCCAGCAGTTTCGGACAGGGGGCGTCAGATACGCAGTATTTT. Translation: CASSFGQGASDTQYF.

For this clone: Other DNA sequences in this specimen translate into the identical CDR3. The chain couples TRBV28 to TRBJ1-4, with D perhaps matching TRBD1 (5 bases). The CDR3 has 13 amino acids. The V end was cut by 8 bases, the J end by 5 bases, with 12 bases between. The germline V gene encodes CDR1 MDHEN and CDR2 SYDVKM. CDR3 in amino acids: CASQGQNNEKLFF. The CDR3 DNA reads TGTGCCAGCCAAGGACAAAACAATGAAAAACTGTTTTTT.

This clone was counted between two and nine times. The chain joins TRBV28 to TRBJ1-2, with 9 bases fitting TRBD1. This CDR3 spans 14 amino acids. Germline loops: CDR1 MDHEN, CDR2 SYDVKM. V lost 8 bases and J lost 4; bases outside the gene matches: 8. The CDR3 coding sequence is TGTGCCAGCTTAAGGACAGGGGTGTCCTATGGCTACACCTTC. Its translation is CASLRTGVSYGYTF.

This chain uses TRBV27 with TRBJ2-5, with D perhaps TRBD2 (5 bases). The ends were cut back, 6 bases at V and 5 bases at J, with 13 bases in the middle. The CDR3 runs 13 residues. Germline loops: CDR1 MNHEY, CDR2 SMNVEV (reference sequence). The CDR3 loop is CASSPVLGETQYF. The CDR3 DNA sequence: TGTGCCAGCAGCCCCGTACTAGGGGAGACCCAGTACTTC.

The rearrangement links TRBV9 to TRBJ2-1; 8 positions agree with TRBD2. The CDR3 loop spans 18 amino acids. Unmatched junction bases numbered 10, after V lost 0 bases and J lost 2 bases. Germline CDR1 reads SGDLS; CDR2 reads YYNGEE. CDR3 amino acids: CASSVGGGSGKTYNEQFF. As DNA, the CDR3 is TGTGCCAGCAGCGTAGGGGGTGGTAGCGGGAAAACCTACAATGAGCAGTTCTTC. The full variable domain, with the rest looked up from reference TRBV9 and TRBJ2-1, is DSGVTQTPKHLITATGQRVTLRCSPRSGDLSVYWYQQSLDQGLQFLIQYYNGEERAKGNILERFSAQQFPDLHSELNLSSLELGDSALYFCASSVGGGSGKTYNEQFFGPGTRLTVL.